This T cell receptor (beta chain) was captured by sequencing in a study of blood T cell repertoires in COVID-19 (TCRdb year 2020). Regarding the research as a whole: The collaborator samples originated in the United States, Italy and Spain and spanned the acute and convalescent phases of COVID-19. Sample metadata almost always included a de-identified subject ID, COVID-19 status, age in years and sex. Subjects who had been exposed to COVID-19, were actively infected with it, or had recovered from it provided the deeply sampled blood TCRbeta repertoires that made up the dataset. A freely available public database, intended as a resource for researchers studying the immune response to SARS-CoV-2, is where the repertoires were released. The samples were drawn from the first 160 participants of the ongoing ImmuneRACE study and from 1,254 subjects provided by 6 global collaborators. The prospective study material was composed of cDNA or gDNA derived from T cells, B-cell-depleted T cells, or PBMCs. HLA class I and class II types, where available, came from metadata supplied by the sample provider rather than from assay-based typing.

This clone occurred a few times. The clone's antigen remains unknown. No base qualities exist here, and no much larger clone lies one base off it. TCRbeta CDR3 regions were amplified from genomic DNA using the immunoSEQ Assay, a bias-controlled multiplex PCR. Regarding the original processing steps: Within the assay, amplification of reference gene primers was used to estimate how many nucleated cells each sample contained. To quantify the absolute abundance of each unique TCRbeta CDR3 rearrangement, sequence reads were collapsed and filtered. Productive Simpson clonality was computed per sample as the square root of Simpson's diversity index over productive rearrangements. TCRdb holds this immuneACCESS table with in-frame rearrangements only. Some clones are missing; in checked studies, unresolved V genes explain under half, and the rest has no known cause. V and J calls and clone size are given by that table; D and trimming were obtained from the DNA. The sample yields 250,000 to 300,000 clones; 80% to 90% were counted once. 10% of the sample is taken by the ten largest.

Here is what the overall study found, with its caveats: The quantity of clinical and demographic metadata differed by source and by participant and was supplied without curation.

One collaborating source in Seattle enrolled patients during active infection and followed them longitudinally through the course of disease. Whole blood was collected in K2EDTA tubes by collaborating institutions according to the institutions' own protocols. For TCRbeta analysis, collaborators shipped samples in one of three forms: frozen whole blood, isolated PBMCs, or DNA extracted from either of those sample types. Here V drops 4 bases and J drops 1 base, and the junction holds 8 bases not matched to any gene. The CDR3 starts with the cysteine, ends with the phenylalanine, and has 18 residues. Of the read, only the CDR3 DNA is kept; its 54 bases are in frame from base 1. Looking up the germline V gene yields CDR1 SGHRS and CDR2 YFSETQ.

Material for sequencing was peripheral blood. The receptor was derived from a woman in her sixties or seventies with COVID-19, enrolled during active disease. This chain is built from TRBV5-1 and TRBJ2-2; the central 12 bases match TRBD2. The nucleotides read TGCGCCAGCAGCCTCCGGGCGACTAGCGGGGGGAACACCGGGGAGCTGTTTTTT. It codes for CASSLRATSGGNTGELFF.